These 18 T cell receptor beta chains were sequenced from one sample in a study of shared clonotypes between healthy human individuals. Data came from immunoSEQ multiplex PCR; TCRdb stores just in-frame clones and leaves some out. The data contain some 500,000 clones, around 80% of them singletons. Sequenced material: PBMCs. The source of these receptors is a woman aged 40 to 49 in good health. Some clones in this sample may be carry-over from other donors' samples.

V and J are TRBV9 and TRBJ2-3; 11 bases map to TRBD1. Trimming cost V 0 bases and J 4 bases; bases outside gene matches: 7. CDR1 is SGDLS, CDR2 YYNGEE, per germline. The CDR3 has 17 amino acids. This CDR3 is CASSVARTGGFSDTQYF. CDR3 nucleotide sequence: TGTGCCAGCAGCGTAGCGAGGACAGGGGGCTTTTCAGATACGCAGTATTTT.

This clone was recorded at least ten times. This chain joins TRBV7-9 and TRBJ2-7; weak D call: TRBD1 (5 bases). The V and J ends lost 5 bases and 4 bases respectively, with 9 bases between them. Germline CDR1 reads SEHNR; CDR2 reads FQNEAQ (reference sequence). The CDR3 has 12 residues. The CDR3 loop reads CASSIDSYEQYF. In nucleotides, the CDR3 is TGTGCCAGCAGCATCGACAGTTACGAGCAGTACTTC. Complete variable domain (other parts from reference TRBV7-9 and TRBJ2-7): DTGVSQNPRHKITKRGQNVTFRCDPISEHNRLYWYRQTLGQGPEFLTYFQNEAQLEKSRLLSDRFSAERPKGSFSTLEIQRTEQGDSAMYLCASSIDSYEQYFGPGTRLTVT.

Regarding this clone: Since a much larger clone is just one base distant, this may be a read error. This CDR3 is also generated by other DNA sequences in the sample. This sequence joins TRBV7-9 and TRBJ2-7; 14 nucleotides line up with TRBD2. Unmatched junction bases numbered 9, after V lost 5 bases and J lost 6 bases. Germline loops: CDR1 SEHNR, CDR2 FQNEAQ (reference sequence). The CDR3 has 16 amino acids. CDR3 region: CASSRSGLAGGSEQYF. CDR3 nucleotide sequence: TGTGCCAGCAGCCGATCTGGACTAGCGGGAGGATCCGAGCAGTACTTC.

This clone has at least ten counts. Other nucleotide sequences from this sample produce the same CDR3. The V and J genes are TRBV4-1 and TRBJ2-2; TRBD2 aligns across 9 bases. Germline trimming cut 11 bases from V and 7 bases from J; bases unmatched to any gene: 14. CDR1 and CDR2 from the germline V gene are MGHRA and YSYEKL. The length of the CDR3 is 15 residues. DNA of the CDR3: TGCGCCTCCCGGGGGGCGGGAGGGCCTGACGGGGAGCTGTTTTTT. Translation: CASRGAGGPDGELFF.

A few counts support this clone. At the DNA level, this CDR3 is encoded by other sequences in the same sample as well. The V gene is TRBV7-9, the J gene TRBJ2-7; no firm D call. Germline loops: CDR1 SEHNR, CDR2 FQNEAQ (reference sequence). This CDR3 region has 11 residues. V lost 2 bases and J lost 4, with 3 bases in between. CDR3 in DNA: TGTGCCAGCAGCTTAAGATACGAGCAGTACTTC. It yields the protein CASSLRYEQYF. Variable domain in full (rest from reference TRBV7-9 and TRBJ2-7): DTGVSQNPRHKITKRGQNVTFRCDPISEHNRLYWYRQTLGQGPEFLTYFQNEAQLEKSRLLSDRFSAERPKGSFSTLEIQRTEQGDSAMYLCASSLRYEQYFGPGTRLTVT.

This clone was counted once. The chain has TRBV11-2 and TRBJ2-1, with D maybe TRBD2 (6 bases). The CDR3 consists of 15 residues. CDR1 and CDR2 from the germline V gene are SGHAT and FQNNGV. Trimming left V 3 bases short and J 6 bases short, with 15 bases between. DNA of the CDR3: TGTGCCAGCAGCTTTCAACCGGGACTGTCCAATGAGCAGTTCTTC. It encodes CASSFQPGLSNEQFF.

This chain links TRBV7-2 with TRBJ2-6, with TRBD1 matching over 7 bases. The CDR3 has 17 residues. The germline CDR1 and CDR2 sequences are SGHTA and FQGNSA. V dropped 5 bases and J dropped 1; count of bases not matched to a gene: 8. The CDR3 here is CASSTLAGGSGANVLTF. The CDR3 coding sequence is TGTGCCAGCAGCACCCTGGCAGGGGGATCTGGGGCCAACGTCCTGACTTTC. The variable domain in full, completed from reference TRBV7-2 and TRBJ2-6, reads GAGVSQSPSNKVTEKGKDVELRCDPISGHTALYWYRQSLGQGLEFLIYFQGNSAPDKSGLPSDRFSAERTGGSVSTLTIQRTQQEDSAVYLCASSTLAGGSGANVLTFGAGSRLTVL.

This clone showed up just once. This chain links TRBV4-2 with TRBJ2-2; D may correspond to TRBD1 or TRBD2 (5 bases each). The V gene lost 1 base and the J gene lost 3 bases, with 9 bases spanning the gap. CDR3 length: 15 amino acids. The germline V gene encodes CDR1 LGHNA and CDR2 YNFKEQ. CDR3 protein: CASSQGLGDTGELFF. Written as DNA, the CDR3 is TGTGCCAGCAGCCAAGGACTGGGGGACACCGGGGAGCTGTTTTTT.

The V call is TRBV30, the J call TRBJ2-7; 8 nucleotides align to TRBD2. In germline, CDR1 is GTSNPN, CDR2 SVGIG (reference sequence). CDR3 length: 13 amino acids. J gave up 6 bases and V 2 bases, and 6 bases lay outside the gene matches. This CDR3 is CAWSSASGREQYF. Written as DNA, the CDR3 is TGTGCCTGGAGTTCGGCTAGCGGGCGCGAGCAGTACTTC.

The chain links TRBV29-1 to TRBJ2-5; 7 nucleotides line up with TRBD2. J lost 2 bases, V lost 4 bases, and 7 bases had no gene match. This CDR3 is built from 14 residues. Germline lookup yields CDR1 SQVTM and CDR2 ANQGSEA. Here the CDR3 DNA reads TGCAGCGTTGGGGGGGGTAGCTCTCAAGAGACCCAGTACTTC. Its translation: CSVGGGSSQETQYF.

J is TRBJ2-1 and V is TRBV30, with a weak D call TRBD2 (5 bases). V was clipped by 0 bases and J by 4 bases, with 19 bases between them. Germline values: CDR1 GTSNPN, CDR2 SVGIG (reference sequence). This CDR3 spans 17 amino acids. Here the CDR3 reads CAWSVRLWTQSYNEQFF. DNA for the CDR3: TGTGCCTGGAGTGTACGTCTCTGGACTCAATCTTACAATGAGCAGTTCTTC.

The count of this clone is one. The rearrangement uses TRBV2 and TRBJ2-2; 8 nucleotides line up with TRBD1. Germline V gene lookup returns CDR1 SNHLY and CDR2 FYNNEI. V lost 6 bases to trimming and J lost 0 bases; unmatched junction nucleotides: 9. This CDR3 is built from 17 residues. CDR3 amino acids: CASRMDRVGANTGELFF. The CDR3 coding sequence is TGTGCCAGCAGGATGGACAGGGTAGGCGCGAACACCGGGGAGCTGTTTTTT. Combining the CDR3 with reference TRBV2 and TRBJ2-2 gives the whole variable domain EPEVTQTPSHQVTQMGQEVILRCVPISNHLYFYWYRQILGQKVEFLVSFYNNEISEKSEIFDDQFSVERPDGSNFTLKIRSTKLEDSAMYFCASRMDRVGANTGELFFGEGSRLTVL.

The genes are TRBV28 and TRBJ2-7; D is possibly TRBD1 (5 bases). There are 15 residues in the CDR3. Germline V gene sequence: CDR1 MDHEN, CDR2 SYDVKM. V lost 5 bases, J lost 2 bases, and 16 bases lay in between. DNA for the CDR3: TGTGCCAGCAGTGAAGGTATGCTAGGGGCCTACGAGCAGTACTTC. This translates into CASSEGMLGAYEQYF.

V usage is TRBV5-6 and J usage is TRBJ2-7; no firm D call. The germline V and J ends were trimmed by 4 bases and 2 bases, with 16 bases remaining between them. The CDR3 consists of 15 residues. Germline CDR1 is SGHDT and CDR2 is YYEEEE. The CDR3 bases are TGTGCCAGCAGCATTGGTTATTCTGGGCCCTACGAGCAGTACTTC. It is translated as CASSIGYSGPYEQYF.

This chain uses TRBV5-4 with TRBJ2-1; no firm D call. This CDR3 has 13 residues. Trimming took off 0 bases at V and 9 bases at J, with 10 bases between the two ends. The V gene's germline CDR1 is SGHNT and CDR2 YYREEE (reference sequence). CDR3 bases: TGTGCCAGCAGCTTGGCCTCGGGCCGTGAGCAGTTCTTC. Amino acids: CASSLASGREQFF. Full variable domain (remainder filled in from reference TRBV5-4 and TRBJ2-1): ETGVTQSPTHLIKTRGQQVTLRCSSQSGHNTVSWYQQALGQGPQFIFQYYREEENGRGNFPPRFSGLQFPNYSSELNVNALELDDSALYLCASSLASGREQFFGPGTRLTVL.

On this clone itself: This clone may be a read error of a much larger clone one base away. The same CDR3 can be traced to other DNA sequences in this sample. The rearrangement joins TRBV30 to TRBJ2-3; D unclear. Germline values: CDR1 GTSNPN, CDR2 SVGIG (reference sequence). The germline V and J ends were trimmed by 3 bases and 0 bases, with 4 bases remaining between them. The length of the CDR3 is 12 residues. CDR3 sequence: CAWRGSTDTQYF. The CDR3 coding sequence is TGTGCCTGGAGGGGGAGCACAGATACGCAGTATTTT.

This clone has just a few counts. The CDR3 protein is CASSRGFANTEAFF. The CDR3 DNA is TGTGCCAGTAGTAGGGGATTTGCGAACACTGAAGCTTTCTTT. The chain uses TRBV19 and TRBJ1-1; D remains ambiguous. The CDR3 consists of 14 residues. V lost 4 bases and J lost 1, with 10 bases in between. Germline assignment: CDR1 LNHDA and CDR2 SQIVND (reference sequence).

The V gene is TRBV18, the J gene TRBJ2-7; no clear D. The CDR3 length is 14 residues. Germline V gene sequence: CDR1 KGHSH, CDR2 LQKENI. The germline V and J ends were trimmed by 3 bases and 2 bases, with 11 bases remaining between them. The CDR3 sequence: CASSPNPGAYEQYF. CDR3 coding DNA: TGTGCCAGCTCACCCAATCCCGGTGCCTACGAGCAGTACTTC.